The entry below gives a single T cell receptor beta chain sequence along with its context. The CDR3 loop spans 14 amino acids. The V and J ends lost 10 bases and 3 bases respectively, with 13 bases between them. Germline V lookup: CDR1 MNHEY, CDR2 SMNVEV (reference sequence). The authors' processing: For nucleated cells, counts were estimated from reference gene primer amplification. This table comes from immunoSEQ multiplex PCR, and its TCRdb copy is limited to in-frame clones, with some not included. V, J and clone size are those of that table, while D and trimming were read from the DNA. The profile shows around 450,000 clones, 80% to 90% of them singletons. The data derive from a study of blood T cell repertoires in COVID-19. Study-wide context: Researchers got acute and convalescent COVID-19 samples from the United States, Italy and Spain.

J is TRBJ2-6 and V is TRBV27; a weak D match, TRBD1 (5 bases). Sequenced: peripheral blood. The TCR comes from a woman between 25 and 40 years old with acute or convalescent COVID-19. The CDR3 DNA sequence: TGTGCCACCACAGGTTCCGGTGGGGCCAACGTCCTGACTTTC. Protein product: CATTGSGGANVLTF.